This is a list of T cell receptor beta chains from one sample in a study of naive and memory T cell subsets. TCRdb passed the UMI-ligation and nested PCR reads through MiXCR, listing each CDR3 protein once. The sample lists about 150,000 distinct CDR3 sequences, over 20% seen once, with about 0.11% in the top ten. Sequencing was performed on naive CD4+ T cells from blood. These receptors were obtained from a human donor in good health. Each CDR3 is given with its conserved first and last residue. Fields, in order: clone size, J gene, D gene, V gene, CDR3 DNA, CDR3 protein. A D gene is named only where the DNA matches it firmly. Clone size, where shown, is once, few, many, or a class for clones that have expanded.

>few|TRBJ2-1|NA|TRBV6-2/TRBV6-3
TGTGCCAGCCGGACCGACCGAATTGAGCAGTTCTTC
CASRTDRIEQFF
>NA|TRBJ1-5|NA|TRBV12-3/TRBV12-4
TGTGCCAGCAGTTTCCTCCCCGGGGGAAATCAGCCCCAGCATTTT
CASSFLPGGNQPQHF
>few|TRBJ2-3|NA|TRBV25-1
TGTGCCACCAGGGTTAGGGCGGCAGATACGCAGTATTTT
CATRVRAADTQYF
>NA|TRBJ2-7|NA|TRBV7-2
TGTGCCAGCAGCTTACCGGGCAGATACTACGAGCAGTACTTC
CASSLPGRYYEQYF
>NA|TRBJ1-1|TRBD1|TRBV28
TGTGCCAGCAGTTTAACGGGGGATCGACAGGGGGCAATCACTGAAGCTTTCTTT
CASSLTGDRQGAITEAFF
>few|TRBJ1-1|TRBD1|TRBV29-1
TGCAGCGTTGCGGTAAGGACAGGGGGCCTGAACACTGAAGCTTTCTTT
CSVAVRTGGLNTEAFF
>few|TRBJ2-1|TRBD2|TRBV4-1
TGCGCCAGCAGCCAACTAGCGGGATACGACAATGAGCAGTTCTTC
CASSQLAGYDNEQFF
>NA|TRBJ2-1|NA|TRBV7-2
TGTGCCAGCAGCCTTGGGGCTCTCAATGAGCAGTTCTTC
CASSLGALNEQFF
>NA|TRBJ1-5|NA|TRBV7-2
TGTGCCAGCAGCTTAGCGGGTGGCAACAGGTATCAGCCCCAGCATTTT
CASSLAGGNRYQPQHF
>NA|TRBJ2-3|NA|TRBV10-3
TGTGCCATCAGGAGGGAGGGCACAGATACGCAGTATTTT
CAIRREGTDTQYF
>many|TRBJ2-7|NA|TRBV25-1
TGTGCCAGCAGTGATATCCGGGTCGAGCAGTACTTC
CASSDIRVEQYF
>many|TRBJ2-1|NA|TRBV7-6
TGTGCCAGCAGCTTAAAGCTTTTCCCTGATGAGCAGTTCTTC
CASSLKLFPDEQFF
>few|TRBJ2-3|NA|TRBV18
TGTGCCAGCTCACCAAACAGAAAGAACACAGATACGCAGTATTTT
CASSPNRKNTDTQYF
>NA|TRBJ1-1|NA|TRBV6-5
TGTGCCAGTCGAGGGACAAAGAACACTGAAGCTTTCTTT
CASRGTKNTEAFF
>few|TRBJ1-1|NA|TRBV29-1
TGCAGCGTTGATCTCGGACGCTTGAACACTGAAGCTTTCTTT
CSVDLGRLNTEAFF
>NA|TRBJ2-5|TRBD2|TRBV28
TGTGCCAGCAGTTTATTAGGACTAGCGGGAGTCAGCGAGACCCAGTACTTC
CASSLLGLAGVSETQYF